Each of the 23 T cell receptor beta chains below was sequenced from the same sample in a study of blood T cell repertoires in COVID-19. Using immunoSEQ multiplex PCR, the repertoire was profiled, and TCRdb retains in-frame clones only, with some absent. The sample yields fewer than 200,000 clones, roughly 81% seen once. The sample was peripheral blood. Every receptor here comes from a woman aged 80 or over with COVID-19, enrolled during active disease.

The chain joins TRBV5-6 to TRBJ2-7, with D tentatively TRBD1 (5 bases). V lost 3 bases and J lost 4, with 14 bases in between. The germline V gene encodes CDR1 SGHDT and CDR2 YYEEEE. The CDR3 loop spans 14 amino acids. The CDR3 protein is CASSYDSRAYEQYF. CDR3 DNA sequence: TGTGCCAGCAGCTATGACAGCCGGGCATACGAGCAGTACTTC.

The rearrangement links TRBV11-3 to TRBJ1-2, with D perhaps matching TRBD1 (5 bases). V lost 1 base and J 0 bases, leaving 9 bases between the germline ends. Germline V gives CDR1 SGHNT, CDR2 YENEEA. This CDR3 has 15 amino acids. CDR3: CASSLGRRANYGYTF. CDR3 in DNA: TGTGCCAGCAGCTTAGGCCGCAGGGCTAACTATGGCTACACCTTC.

Comments on this clone: Germline is not matched at one junction end, which may reflect a read error. The chain combines TRBV5-8 with TRBJ2-7, with TRBD1 as a possible D gene (6 bases). Per the germline V gene, CDR1 is SGHTS and CDR2 is YDEGEE. The CDR3 covers 14 residues. CDR3 sequence reads: CATSFRGHVYEQYF. CDR3 nucleotide sequence: TGTGCCACCAGCTTCAGGGGACACGTCTACGAGCAGTACTTC.

V and J are TRBV5-1 and TRBJ2-5, with 8 bases lining up with TRBD2. Germline-derived CDR1 and CDR2 are SGHRS and YFSETQ. This CDR3 region has 14 residues. Trimming took 5 bases from V and 5 from J; bases not matched to a gene: 8. CDR3 nucleotides: TGCGCCAGCAGTCCAAGCGGGAGTGTCGAGACCCAGTACTTC. This translates into CASSPSGSVETQYF. Variable domain in full (rest from reference TRBV5-1 and TRBJ2-5): KAGVTQTPRYLIKTRGQQVTLSCSPISGHRSVSWYQQTPGQGLQFLFEYFSETQRNKGNFPGRFSGRQFSNSRSEMNVSTLELGDSALYLCASSPSGSVETQYFGPGTRLLVL.

This clone was observed once. The rearrangement links TRBV5-1 to TRBJ1-5, with D perhaps matching TRBD1 (5 bases). Germline values: CDR1 SGHRS, CDR2 YFSETQ. This CDR3 has 15 amino acids. V gave up 4 bases and J gave up 6 bases, with 17 bases separating them. The CDR3 sequence: CASSPGAGMGQPQHF. The CDR3 nucleotides are TGCGCCAGCAGCCCCGGGGCGGGGATGGGTCAGCCCCAGCATTTT.

This chain links TRBV3-1 (or the pseudogene TRBV3-2) with TRBJ1-4; 9 bases map to TRBD1. V trimming: 1 base; J trimming: 8 bases; junction bases outside the gene matches: 5. The CDR3 runs 15 residues. The germline V gene encodes CDR1 LGHDT and CDR2 YNNKEL (reference sequence). CDR3 protein: CASSQGTGAGEKLFF. DNA of the CDR3: TGTGCCAGCAGCCAAGGGACAGGGGCAGGGGAAAAACTGTTTTTT.

The chain combines TRBV15 with TRBJ2-7; TRBD1 matches 8 bases. V lost 3 bases and J lost 2; bases outside the gene matches: 3. Looked up from germline, CDR1 is LNHNV and CDR2 is YYDKDF (reference sequence). The CDR3 is made up of 14 amino acids. The CDR3 coding sequence is TGTGCCACCAGCAGGGTGACAGGGGCCTACGAGCAGTACTTC. It codes for CATSRVTGAYEQYF.

The sample holds a few counts of this clone. This sequence joins TRBV6-5 and TRBJ1-1, with D tentatively TRBD1 (6 bases). Deletions cut 5 bases from V and 5 bases from J, with 9 bases between. The germline V gene encodes CDR1 MNHEY and CDR2 SVGAGI. The CDR3 loop spans 12 amino acids. This chain's CDR3 is CASSKQGTEAFF. The CDR3 bases are TGTGCCAGCAGTAAACAGGGTACTGAAGCTTTCTTT.

The chain carries TRBV6-5 and TRBJ2-3, with a weak D call TRBD2 (6 bases). The length of the CDR3 is 12 residues. The germline V gene has CDR1 MNHEY and CDR2 SVGAGI. With 8 bases removed from V and 6 bases from J, the gap between germline ends came to 12 bases. The CDR3 DNA reads TGTGCCAGCGGCCCGGGGAGGGATACGCAGTATTTT. Residues: CASGPGRDTQYF.

The rearrangement links TRBV29-1 to TRBJ1-2; the D gene is possibly TRBD1 (6 bases). Looked up from germline, CDR1 is SQVTM and CDR2 is ANQGSEA. The V gene lost 6 bases and the J gene lost 6 bases, with 14 bases spanning the gap. The CDR3 consists of 12 residues. The CDR3 nucleotides are TGCAGCGTCCCCCGACAGGATCATGGCTACACCTTC. Protein sequence: CSVPRQDHGYTF.

The chain carries TRBV3-1 (or the pseudogene TRBV3-2) and TRBJ2-5; 8 bases map to TRBD2. V lost 0 bases and J lost 8; bases outside the gene matches: 11. Per germline, CDR1 LGHDT and CDR2 YNNKEL (reference sequence). The CDR3 runs to 16 residues. The CDR3 sequence is CASSQEGLGGADTQYF. CDR3 DNA sequence: TGTGCCAGCAGCCAAGAAGGGCTCGGGGGGGCTGATACCCAGTACTTC.

The genes are TRBV5-1 and TRBJ1-5, with D possibly matching TRBD1 (5 bases). Trimming shortened V by 0 bases and J by 7 bases, and 11 bases separated the two germline ends. This CDR3 spans 14 amino acids. The germline V gene encodes CDR1 SGHRS and CDR2 YFSETQ. The CDR3 nucleotides are TGCGCCAGCAGCTTGGAAGGGGTTGGGCAGCCCCAGCATTTT. Amino acids: CASSLEGVGQPQHF. Full variable domain (rest looked up from reference TRBV5-1 and TRBJ1-5): KAGVTQTPRYLIKTRGQQVTLSCSPISGHRSVSWYQQTPGQGLQFLFEYFSETQRNKGNFPGRFSGRQFSNSRSEMNVSTLELGDSALYLCASSLEGVGQPQHFGDGTRLSIL.

The chain recombines TRBV2 with TRBJ2-1, with a tentative D call TRBD2 (5 bases). CDR1 is SNHLY and CDR2 is FYNNEI in the germline V gene. This CDR3 spans 11 amino acids. V shed 7 bases and J shed 7 bases, with 8 bases lying between them. The CDR3 DNA is TGTGCCAGCACGACTATTAATGAGCAGTTCTTC. Translation gives CASTTINEQFF.

V is TRBV11-3 and J is TRBJ2-1, with D unclear. The CDR3 contains 15 residues. Trimming pared 5 bases from V and 1 base from J, leaving 12 bases between. In germline, CDR1 is SGHNT, CDR2 YENEEA. CDR3 region: CASSPWWRSYNEQFF. The CDR3 coding sequence is TGTGCCAGCAGCCCGTGGTGGAGATCCTACAATGAGCAGTTCTTC.

The chain couples TRBV24-1 to TRBJ1-2; D ambiguous. Per germline, CDR1 KGHDR and CDR2 SFDVKD. V was clipped by 4 bases and J by 8 bases, with 19 bases between them. The CDR3 spans 15 residues. CDR3 sequence (DNA): TGTGCCACCAGTGACCCCACACATGGGAGAGGGGGCTACACCTTC. Translated: CATSDPTHGRGGYTF.

The chain uses TRBV4-1 and TRBJ2-5; 8 bases align to TRBD1. Germline trimming cut 1 base from V and 0 bases from J; bases unmatched to any gene: 1. Looked up from germline, CDR1 is MGHRA and CDR2 is YSYEKL. The CDR3 covers 15 residues. Here the CDR3 DNA reads TGCGCCAGCAGCCAAGGGACAGGGCACCAAGAGACCCAGTACTTC. Translation gives CASSQGTGHQETQYF.

This sequence joins TRBV29-1 and TRBJ2-2; possibly TRBD2 for D (6 bases). The CDR3 extends over 13 amino acids. The germline V and J ends were trimmed by 4 bases and 5 bases, with 11 bases remaining between them. Germline CDR1 SQVTM, CDR2 ANQGSEA. This chain's CDR3 is CSVVRAGTGELFF. The CDR3 DNA sequence: TGCAGCGTTGTCAGGGCGGGGACCGGGGAGCTGTTTTTT.

The chain uses TRBV2 and TRBJ1-4; unclear D gene. The CDR3 is 13 residues long. Trimming cost V 8 bases and J 0 bases, with 7 bases left between them. In germline, CDR1 is SNHLY, CDR2 FYNNEI. This chain's CDR3 is CASQVSTNEKLFF. The CDR3 nucleotides read TGTGCCAGCCAGGTTTCAACTAATGAAAAACTGTTTTTT. Supplemented by reference TRBV2 and TRBJ1-4, the full variable domain reads EPEVTQTPSHQVTQMGQEVILRCVPISNHLYFYWYRQILGQKVEFLVSFYNNEISEKSEIFDDQFSVERPDGSNFTLKIRSTKLEDSAMYFCASQVSTNEKLFFGSGTQLSVL.

This clone was seen only a few times. The V and J genes are TRBV12-5 and TRBJ1-5, with TRBD1 as a possible D gene (5 bases). Looked up from germline, CDR1 is LGHNT and CDR2 is FRNRAP. The CDR3 is 16 amino acids. V lost 0 bases to trimming and J lost 7 bases, with 16 bases between them. CDR3 amino acids: CASGLVRAGINQPQHF. The CDR3 DNA reads TGTGCTAGTGGTTTGGTACGGGCAGGGATTAACCAGCCCCAGCATTTT.

The chain couples TRBV2 to TRBJ1-2; 9 bases map to TRBD1. The junction had 12 bases not matched to a gene; V was cut back by 6 bases and J by 4 bases. Per germline, CDR1 SNHLY and CDR2 FYNNEI. The CDR3 length is 16 residues. The CDR3 is CASRDSRDRVGYGYTF. The CDR3 DNA reads as TGTGCCAGCAGGGACTCCCGGGACAGGGTTGGCTATGGCTACACCTTC.

CDR3 DNA sequence: TGTGCCAGCAGTTACGGGCAGTTTAATGAAAAACTGTTTTTT. Protein sequence: CASSYGQFNEKLFF. This chain links TRBV6-5 with TRBJ1-4; no firm D call. V was pared by 2 bases and J by 4 bases, with 8 bases between. Germline-derived CDR1 and CDR2 are MNHEY and SVGAGI. The CDR3 consists of 14 residues.

This clone was seen a single time. The genes are TRBV11-2 and TRBJ1-1, with D possibly matching TRBD1 (5 bases). The CDR3 length is 11 residues. Trimming removed 5 bases at V and 6 bases at J, with 7 bases between. Germline CDR1 SGHAT, CDR2 FQNNGV. CDR3 residues: CASSPGAEAFF. CDR3 DNA sequence: TGTGCCAGCAGCCCGGGGGCTGAAGCTTTCTTT.

This chain links TRBV10-1 with TRBJ2-3; D possibly corresponds to TRBD1 (6 bases). V lost 0 bases to trimming and J lost 6 bases, with 19 bases between them. This CDR3 has 17 amino acids. CDR1 is WNHNN, CDR2 SYGVQD, per germline (reference sequence). CDR3: CASSESPGHPHSDTQYF. CDR3 nucleotides: TGCGCCAGCAGTGAGTCCCCGGGACACCCTCACAGCGATACGCAGTATTTT.